This T cell receptor beta chain stems from a study of cytomegalovirus exposure and HLA in healthy donors. This clone was observed a single time. No antigen is known for it. Study findings and constraints: Under in vitro conditions, three CMV-associated chains were confirmed as specific for CMV antigens. Many donors carried some public TCRs, although rarity characterized most TCR sequences.

A multiplex PCR was run with 60 Vbeta primers and 13 Jbeta primers. Profiled with immunoSEQ multiplex PCR; TCRdb holds only in-frame clones, not every one. The table records some 89,000 clones, roughly 76% of them present only once. The CDR3 extends over 11 amino acids. In germline, CDR1 is SGHTA, CDR2 FQGNSA. V dropped 5 bases and J dropped 6 bases, with 6 bases sitting between them. The sample taken for sequencing was PBMCs. This TCR came from a woman in her twenties or thirties in good health and CMV-seronegative. V usage is TRBV7-2 and J usage is TRBJ2-3; D unclear. CDR3 nucleotide sequence: TGTGCCAGCAGCCTCCGGGATACGCAGTATTTT. This codes for CASSLRDTQYF.